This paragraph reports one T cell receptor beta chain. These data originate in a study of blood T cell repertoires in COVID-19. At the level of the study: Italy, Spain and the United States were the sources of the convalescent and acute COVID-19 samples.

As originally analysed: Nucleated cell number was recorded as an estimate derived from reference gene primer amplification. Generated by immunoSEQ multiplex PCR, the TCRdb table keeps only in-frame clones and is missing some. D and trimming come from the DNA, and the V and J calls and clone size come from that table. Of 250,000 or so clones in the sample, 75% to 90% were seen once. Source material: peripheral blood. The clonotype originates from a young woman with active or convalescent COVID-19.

The CDR3 DNA reads TGTGCCACCGCTAGCCCTATCACCGGGGAGCTGTTTTTT. Its protein is CATASPITGELFF. V gene TRBV24-1 combines with J gene TRBJ2-2; TRBD2 is a possible D gene (5 bases). The CDR3 extends over 13 amino acids. Trimming took 9 bases from V and 4 from J, leaving 11 bases between them. Germline assignment: CDR1 KGHDR and CDR2 SFDVKD.